This T cell receptor (beta chain) was documented in a study of shared clonotypes between healthy human individuals. At the level of the study: Used for every donor were three CD4 naive, three CD4 memory, two CD8 naive and one CD8 memory plate. General study findings and limits: Only a few donors were included, so the genetic and exposure-history diversity represented was limited.

Germline lookup yields CDR1 LGHNA and CDR2 YSLEER. The CDR3 is 15 residues long. V was cut by 3 bases and J by 6 bases, with 15 bases left in between. The authors ran the assay at deep level. Per the authors' pipeline: Filtering differed because ImmunoSEQ produced junction-only sequences that carried no quality scores. Data came from immunoSEQ multiplex PCR; TCRdb stores just in-frame clones and leaves some out. V and J calls and clone size come straight from that table; D and trimming were deduced from the DNA. The sample records around 2.1 million clones, around 93% being singletons. With respect to this clone: Its cognate antigen is unknown.

Naive CD8 cells, CD45RO-negative and positively selected for CCR7, excluded terminally differentiated effector memory CD45RA+ cells. The specimen sequenced was naive CD8+ T cells from PBMCs. The chain is built from TRBV4-3 and TRBJ2-1; D ambiguous. The sequence derives from a man aged 18 to 29 in good health. Some clones in this sample may be carry-over from other donors' samples. CDR3 sequence reads: CASSQGSGWVNEQFF. The CDR3, as DNA: TGCGCCAGCAGCCAGGGGTCTGGTTGGGTCAATGAGCAGTTCTTC.